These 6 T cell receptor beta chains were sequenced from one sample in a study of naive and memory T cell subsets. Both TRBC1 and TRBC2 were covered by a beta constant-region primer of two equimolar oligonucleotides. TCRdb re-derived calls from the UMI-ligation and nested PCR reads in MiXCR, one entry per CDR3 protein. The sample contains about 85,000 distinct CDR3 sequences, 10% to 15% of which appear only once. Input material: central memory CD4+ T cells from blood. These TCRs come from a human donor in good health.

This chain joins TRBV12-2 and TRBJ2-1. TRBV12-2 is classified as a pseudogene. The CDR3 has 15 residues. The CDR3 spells CASRLEQATYNEQFF. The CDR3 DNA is TGTGCAAGTCGCTTAGAACAGGCTACCTACAATGAGCAGTTCTTC.

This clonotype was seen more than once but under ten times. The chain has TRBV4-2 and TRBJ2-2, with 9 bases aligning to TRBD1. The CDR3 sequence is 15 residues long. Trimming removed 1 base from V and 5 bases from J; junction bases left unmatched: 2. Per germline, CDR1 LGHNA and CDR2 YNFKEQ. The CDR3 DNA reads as TGTGCCAGCAGCCAAGTCGACAGGGGGACCGGGGAGCTGTTTTTT. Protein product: CASSQVDRGTGELFF.

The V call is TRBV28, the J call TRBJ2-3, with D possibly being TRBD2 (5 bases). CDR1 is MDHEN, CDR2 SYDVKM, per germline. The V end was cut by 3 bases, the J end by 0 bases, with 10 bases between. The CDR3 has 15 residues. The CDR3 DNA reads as TGTGCCAGCAGTTTCGGGGAGTCGAGCACAGATACGCAGTATTTT. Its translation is CASSFGESSTDTQYF.

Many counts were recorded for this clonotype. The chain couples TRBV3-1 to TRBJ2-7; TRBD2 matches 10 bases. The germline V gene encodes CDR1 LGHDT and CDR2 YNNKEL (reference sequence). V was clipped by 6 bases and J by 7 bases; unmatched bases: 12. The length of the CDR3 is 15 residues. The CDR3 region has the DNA TGTGCCAGCAGTCCTCCCACTAGCGGGGCTTTGGAGCAGTACTTC. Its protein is CASSPPTSGALEQYF.

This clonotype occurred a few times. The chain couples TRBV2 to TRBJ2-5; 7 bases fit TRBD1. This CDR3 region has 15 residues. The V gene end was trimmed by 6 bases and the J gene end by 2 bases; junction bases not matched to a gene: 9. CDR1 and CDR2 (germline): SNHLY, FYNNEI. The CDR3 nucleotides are TGTGCCAGCAGCTCGGGACAGTACGAGCAAGAGACCCAGTACTTC. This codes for CASSSGQYEQETQYF.

The CDR3 protein is CSPSYNEQFF. In DNA, the CDR3 is TGCAGTCCGAGTTACAATGAGCAGTTCTTC. J is TRBJ2-1 and V is TRBV20-1; D is unclear. V gave up 8 bases and J gave up 4 bases, with 6 bases separating them. Germline loops: CDR1 DFQATT, CDR2 SNEGSKA (reference sequence). The CDR3 is made up of 10 amino acids.